A selection of T cell receptor beta chains follows, all from one sample in a study of T cell repertoires in ileal Crohn's disease. Libraries were prepared by immunoSEQ multiplex PCR; TCRdb keeps only in-frame clonotypes and omits some of them. The sample lists approximately 6,900 clones, about two thirds occurring once. Sequencing was carried out using ileal tissue. The receptors were sampled from an adult with Crohn's disease. Both conserved end residues are part of each CDR3. D genes are given only for firm matches. The listing skips clone size in some rows; elsewhere it reads once, few, many or a size class.

j_call v_call d_call clone_size cdr3_aa cdr3_nt
TRBJ2-2 TRBV7-3 TRBD2 - CASSPSELAGGSGELFF TGTGCCAGCAGCCCGTCCGAACTAGCGGGAGGGTCCGGGGAGCTGTTTTTT
TRBJ1-2 TRBV29-1 TRBD1 - CSVSTPFLGTGGEKGYTF TGCAGCGTTTCAACTCCCTTTTTGGGGACAGGGGGTGAGAAAGGCTACACCTTC
TRBJ2-1 TRBV6-5 - - CASSYAAQAYNEQFF TGTGCCAGCAGTTACGCAGCTCAGGCCTACAATGAGCAGTTCTTC
TRBJ1-5 TRBV27 - few CASMVLGAANQPQHF TGTGCCAGCATGGTCTTGGGGGCCGCCAATCAGCCCCAGCATTTT
TRBJ1-5 TRBV6-1 - - CASSGDQPQHF TGTGCCAGCAGTGGAGATCAGCCCCAGCATTTT
TRBJ2-3 TRBV5-1 - once CASSSLRGDDTQYF TGCGCCAGCAGCTCTCTGCGGGGTGATGATACGCAGTATTTT
TRBJ1-1 TRBV12-2 - - CASRLGSPPAGGNTEAFF TGTGCAAGTCGCTTAGGAAGCCCCCCCGCAGGGGGGAACACTGAAGCTTTCTTT
TRBJ2-3 TRBV10-3 - once CAIKEGHSTDTQYF TGTGCCATCAAGGAAGGACATAGCACAGATACGCAGTATTTT
TRBJ1-3 TRBV6-1 TRBD1 - CASRETGNSGNTIYF TGTGCCAGCAGGGAGACAGGGAACTCTGGAAACACCATATATTTT
TRBJ1-1 TRBV30 - - CAWSVTQGWMNTEAFF TGTGCCTGGAGTGTAACCCAGGGGTGGATGAACACTGAAGCTTTCTTT
TRBJ2-2 TRBV5-1 - - CASNGASNTGELFF TGCGCCAGCAATGGGGCCTCGAACACCGGGGAGCTGTTTTTT
TRBJ1-1 TRBV10-1 - - CASSEPGSTEAFF TGCGCCAGCAGTGAGCCGGGAAGCACTGAAGCTTTCTTT
TRBJ2-7 TRBV4-1 - once CASSQKPIEGVNAYEQYF TGCGCCAGCAGCCAAAAGCCCATAGAGGGGGTGAACGCCTACGAGCAGTACTTC
TRBJ1-1 TRBV28 - - CASSLSGSEAFF TGTGCCAGCAGTTTATCCGGGTCTGAAGCTTTCTTT
TRBJ1-1 TRBV28 - few CASSTPSNPRKAFF TGTGCCAGCAGTACCCCCTCTAATCCGAGAAAAGCTTTCTTT
TRBJ2-1 TRBV29-1 TRBD2 - CSVADSTSGSYNEQFF TGCAGCGTTGCCGATTCGACTAGCGGCTCCTACAATGAGCAGTTCTTC
TRBJ2-2 TRBV5-1 - - CASSSEAPGELFF TGCGCCAGCAGCTCGGAGGCCCCCGGGGAGCTGTTTTTT
TRBJ1-5 TRBV29-1 - - CSVGEGKQPQHF TGCAGCGTTGGCGAGGGAAAGCAGCCCCAGCATTTT
TRBJ1-2 TRBV2 TRBD1 - CASSIYRGDYGYTF TGTGCCAGCAGTATATACAGGGGGGACTATGGCTACACCTTC
TRBJ2-7 TRBV28 - - CASSPRATEQYF TGTGCCAGCAGTCCACGAGCGACCGAGCAGTACTTC
TRBJ2-7 TRBV19 TRBD1 - CASSPDRGLEQYF TGTGCCAGTAGCCCTGACAGGGGGCTTGAGCAGTACTTC
TRBJ2-7 TRBV7-2 TRBD2 - CASSYRGTSGSYEQYF TGTGCCAGCAGTTATAGAGGGACTAGCGGCTCCTACGAGCAGTACTTC
TRBJ2-3 TRBV5-1 - few CASSPPTGTDTQYF TGCGCCAGCAGCCCCCCGACAGGCACAGATACGCAGTATTTT
TRBJ2-7 TRBV28 - few CASSGGLEEQYF TGTGCCAGCTCCGGGGGATTGGAAGAGCAGTACTTC
TRBJ2-1 TRBV9 TRBD2 - CASSGLAGGITNEQFF TGTGCCAGCAGCGGACTAGCGGGGGGAATAACAAATGAGCAGTTCTTC
TRBJ1-2 TRBV9 - - CATTGVSNYGYTF TGTGCCACCACAGGCGTATCTAACTATGGCTACACCTTC
TRBJ2-7 TRBV4-2 - few CASSPQLGGTASNEQYF TGTGCCAGCAGCCCCCAACTGGGCGGGACTGCTTCGAACGAGCAGTACTTC
TRBJ2-7 TRBV6-1 - - CASSEGAANSYEQYF TGTGCCAGCAGTGAAGGGGCAGCTAACTCCTACGAGCAGTACTTC
TRBJ2-7 TRBV6-5 - - CASSEARRGYYF TGTGCCAGCAGTGAAGCGCGCAGAGGCTACTACTTC